Below are 2 T cell receptor beta chains sequenced from a single sample in a study of T-cell reconstitution after alpha-beta-depleted transplantation in children. Researchers prepared the TCRbeta library using unique molecular identifiers, the study reports. TCRdb analysed the PCR reads with MiXCR anew, one entry per CDR3 protein. Among about 610,000 distinct CDR3 sequences listed, under 12% were seen once. The sequences come from PBMCs from the stem cell graft donor, collected from the stem cell graft. Receptors originate from a human donor who donated a stem cell graft to a child with acute myeloid leukemia.

This clonotype has just a few counts. This chain joins TRBV29-1 and TRBJ2-1, with 14 bases lining up with TRBD2. The germline V gene encodes CDR1 SQVTM and CDR2 ANQGSEA. V lost 7 bases and J lost 1; bases outside the gene matches: 3. CDR3 length: 15 amino acids. CDR3 region: CSGLAGGRSYNEQFF. CDR3 coding DNA: TGCAGCGGACTAGCGGGAGGGCGATCCTACAATGAGCAGTTCTTC.

This clonotype was found many times. This rearrangement joins TRBV9 to TRBJ2-3, with D unresolved. The CDR3 consists of 12 residues. The ends were cut back, 0 bases at V and 6 bases at J, with 5 bases in the middle. Germline V gene lookup returns CDR1 SGDLS and CDR2 YYNGEE. CDR3 region: CASSVEDDTQYF. The CDR3 DNA follows: TGTGCCAGCAGCGTAGAGGATGATACGCAGTATTTT.